This passage covers 14 T cell receptor beta chains from one sample sequenced in a study of a mutant IDH1 vaccine in newly diagnosed glioma. Time point: baseline, week 1 (first vaccination visit). Treatment reported: pre-vaccination baseline after standard-of-care therapy. This table comes from immunoSEQ multiplex PCR, and its TCRdb copy is limited to in-frame clones, with some not included. The repertoire holds about 25,000 clones, with 93% as singletons. The sequencing here drew on PBMCs, taken from a glioma patient treated with radiotherapy, temozolomide or both. These receptors originate from a man aged 35 to 55 with glioma.

The chain couples TRBV30 to TRBJ1-2, with D hard to call. The V gene lost 2 bases and the J gene lost 2 bases, with 6 bases spanning the gap. The germline V gene encodes CDR1 GTSNPN and CDR2 SVGIG (reference sequence). The CDR3 length is 12 residues. CDR3 DNA sequence: TGTGCCTGGAGTCAGATCAACTATGGCTACACCTTC. This gives the protein CAWSQINYGYTF.

V gene TRBV7-2 combines with J gene TRBJ2-3, with 8 bases matching TRBD2. The CDR3 is made up of 15 amino acids. Germline CDR1 SGHTA, CDR2 FQGNSA. Unmatched junction bases numbered 9, after V lost 6 bases and J lost 4 bases. The DNA of the CDR3 is TGTGCCAGCAGAATCGGCGGGGGGAGAGCAGATACGCAGTATTTT. Its protein product is CASRIGGGRADTQYF.

The rearrangement uses TRBV4-1 and TRBJ2-5, with 8 bases aligning to TRBD1. The CDR3 contains 15 residues. J lost 4 bases, V lost 4 bases, and 8 bases had no gene match. Per the germline V gene, CDR1 is MGHRA and CDR2 is YSYEKL. The CDR3 bases are TGCGCCAGCAGCCGACCGACAGGGGAAGGAGAGACCCAGTACTTC. Translated, it gives CASSRPTGEGETQYF.

The sample holds one count of this clone. The CDR3 DNA reads TGTGCCAGCAGTTCGTACCAAGAGACCCAGTACTTC. Protein product: CASSSYQETQYF. The V gene is TRBV6-5, the J gene TRBJ2-5; D gene uncertain. The germline V gene has CDR1 MNHEY and CDR2 SVGAGI. Between the trimmed V and J ends, which lost 4 bases and 0 bases, there was a span of 3 bases. The CDR3 extends over 12 amino acids.

This chain joins TRBV6-1 and TRBJ1-1; no reliable D call. Trimming stripped 6 bases from V and 1 base from J, with 9 bases between. CDR1 MNHNS and CDR2 SASEGT come from the germline V gene. The CDR3 contains 13 residues. The CDR3 sequence: CASRMVENTEAFF. CDR3 bases: TGTGCCAGCAGAATGGTGGAGAACACTGAAGCTTTCTTT.

The chain couples TRBV6-5 to TRBJ1-1; D gene unclear. The CDR3 is made up of 16 amino acids. Germline V gene data show CDR1 as MNHEY and CDR2 as SVGAGI. V was shortened by 0 bases and J by 1 base, with 12 bases between the two germline ends. The CDR3 region is CASSYSRVLRNTEAFF. Written as DNA, the CDR3 is TGTGCCAGCAGTTACTCCAGAGTACTTCGGAACACTGAAGCTTTCTTT.

V usage is TRBV5-6 and J usage is TRBJ2-7; D may be TRBD2 (5 bases). The length of the CDR3 is 11 residues. V lost 4 bases to trimming and J lost 4 bases, with 6 bases between them. Germline CDR1 SGHDT, CDR2 YYEEEE. The CDR3 nucleotides are TGTGCCAGCAGCGGAGGATACGAGCAGTACTTC. Amino acids: CASSGGYEQYF.

This sequence joins TRBV19 and TRBJ2-2; TRBD2 agrees at 14 bases. V shed 4 bases, J shed 4 bases, and the junction held 5 bases outside the gene matches. The CDR3 contains 17 residues. The germline V gene encodes CDR1 LNHDA and CDR2 SQIVND (reference sequence). Written as DNA, the CDR3 is TGTGCCAGTAGTAGGGGGACTAGCGGGGGCCCCACCGGGGAGCTGTTTTTT. Protein: CASSRGTSGGPTGELFF.

The chain carries TRBV5-8 and TRBJ1-2, with 7 bases lining up with TRBD1. This CDR3 contains 15 residues. In germline, CDR1 is SGHTS, CDR2 YDEGEE. Trimming cost V 0 bases and J 4 bases; bases outside gene matches: 6. The CDR3 coding sequence is TGTGCCAGCAGCTTGGGGCAGGGGGTGTTCTATGGCTACACCTTC. Translation gives CASSLGQGVFYGYTF.

The chain employs TRBV18 and TRBJ2-5; D unresolved. The length of the CDR3 is 12 residues. Germline CDR1 is KGHSH and CDR2 is LQKENI. Between the trimmed V and J ends, which lost 3 bases and 5 bases, there was a span of 7 bases. CDR3 in amino acids: CASSPNEETQYF. In nucleotides, the CDR3 is TGTGCCAGCTCACCGAATGAGGAGACCCAGTACTTC.

This sequence joins TRBV19 and TRBJ1-2; 7 bases align to TRBD1. The CDR3 extends over 19 amino acids. Losses at the gene ends were 6 bases for V and 5 bases for J; bases not matched to a gene: 24. Germline V gives CDR1 LNHDA, CDR2 SQIVND (reference sequence). The CDR3 sequence is CASSPLLTGNYLSLYGYTF. As DNA, the CDR3 is TGTGCCAGTAGCCCTTTGTTGACAGGGAACTACTTAAGCCTATATGGCTACACCTTC.

The genes are TRBV14 and TRBJ2-7; D is tentatively TRBD1 or TRBD2 (5 bases each). V lost 1 base and J 6 bases, leaving 16 bases between the germline ends. The CDR3 spans 15 residues. CDR1 is SGHDN, CDR2 FVKESK, per germline. CDR3 loop: CASSQVAGSPAEQYF. The CDR3 DNA sequence: TGTGCCAGCAGCCAAGTCGCAGGGAGTCCCGCCGAGCAGTACTTC.

The chain uses TRBV30 and TRBJ2-1; D possibly corresponds to TRBD1 (5 bases). The CDR3 is 13 residues long. V lost 5 bases to trimming and J lost 9 bases, with 17 bases between them. CDR1 and CDR2 from the germline V gene are GTSNPN and SVGIG (reference sequence). CDR3 sequence reads: CAWGSRVRGEQFF. The CDR3 nucleotides read TGTGCCTGGGGTTCCAGGGTTAGAGGTGAGCAGTTCTTC.

The rearrangement joins TRBV6-5 to TRBJ2-6; D call uncertain. The CDR3 is 15 residues long. V lost 6 bases and J lost 2, with 11 bases in between. Germline assignment: CDR1 MNHEY and CDR2 SVGAGI. CDR3 DNA sequence: TGTGCCAGCAGCCCCGTAGTGCCTGGGGCCAACGTCCTGACTTTC. Amino acid sequence: CASSPVVPGANVLTF.